The present TCR beta chain was sequenced within a study of cytomegalovirus exposure and HLA in healthy donors. General study points: Investigators reported under 200 TCR beta chains as tied to cytomegalovirus.

Germline V gene data show CDR1 as SGHRS and CDR2 as YFSETQ. V was clipped by 0 bases and J by 4 bases, with 9 bases between them. The CDR3 totals 14 residues. The repertoire was sequenced with immunoSEQ multiplex PCR; TCRdb's copy has only in-frame clones and lacks some. This sample has about 140,000 clones; 84% occur once, and the top ten carry approximately 1.5%. Worth noting for this clone: Its antigen is still unknown.

Specimen: PBMCs. This chain joins TRBV5-1 and TRBJ2-3, with D maybe TRBD1 (5 bases). This clonotype originated in a woman in her 30s in good health and CMV-seronegative. This chain's CDR3 is CASSLEGLADTQYF. CDR3 bases: TGCGCCAGCAGCTTGGAGGGGTTGGCAGATACGCAGTATTTT.